Described below is a single T cell receptor beta chain sequence and its context. This sample is part of a study of blood T cell repertoires in COVID-19. Libraries were prepared by immunoSEQ multiplex PCR; TCRdb keeps only in-frame clonotypes and omits some of them. The sample holds approximately 110,000 clones, around 83% seen once. This receptor was obtained from an elderly woman with COVID-19, enrolled during active disease. Sequencing was done on a sample of peripheral blood.

CDR3 amino acids: CASSQEVTGEAFF. The DNA for the CDR3 is TGCGCCAGCAGCCAAGAGGTGACAGGGGAAGCTTTCTTT. This chain connects TRBV4-3 to TRBJ1-1; 7 nucleotides match TRBD1. CDR1 LGHNA and CDR2 YSLEER come from the germline V gene. The CDR3 loop spans 13 amino acids. Germline trimming cut 0 bases from V and 8 bases from J; bases unmatched to any gene: 3.